These 15 T cell receptor beta chains share one sample of origin, sequenced in a study of cytomegalovirus exposure and HLA in healthy donors. In the PCR, 60 Vbeta and 13 Jbeta primers were used. Produced via immunoSEQ multiplex PCR; TCRdb's table is partial and in-frame only. The sample comprises some 190,000 clones, under 80% of which are singletons, and under 5% rests with the top ten. Specimen: PBMCs. The receptors were gathered from a man between 25 and 39 years old in good health and CMV-seropositive.

The chain uses TRBV19 and TRBJ2-7; D remains unclear. This CDR3 spans 12 amino acids. The germline V and J ends were trimmed by 7 bases and 6 bases, with 13 bases remaining between them. Germline lookup yields CDR1 LNHDA and CDR2 SQIVND (reference sequence). This chain's CDR3 is CASIKSVCEQYF. CDR3 coding DNA: TGTGCCAGTATCAAGTCGGTCTGCGAGCAGTACTTC.

This chain links TRBV10-3 with TRBJ1-2; a possible D gene is TRBD1 (6 bases). CDR3 size: 14 residues. V gave up 3 bases and J gave up 11 bases, with 19 bases separating them. Germline-derived CDR1 and CDR2 are ENHRY and SYGVKD. CDR3 bases: TGTGCCATCAGTGAACGTACCGGGACAATCGGGTACACCTTC. Translating it yields CAISERTGTIGYTF.

A note on this clone: The junction departs from the called germline gene at one end, perhaps through a read error. The sample has other DNA sequences that encode this CDR3 too. The rearrangement links TRBV27 to TRBJ2-3; no firm D call. Per germline, CDR1 MNHEY and CDR2 SMNVEV (reference sequence). The CDR3 is 14 residues long. CDR3 residues: CASSSNPLGDTQYF. CDR3 DNA: TGTGCTAGCAGTTCAAATCCCCTAGGAGATACGCAGTATTTT.

The rearrangement uses TRBV30 and TRBJ2-7; a weak D match, TRBD2 (6 bases). Trimming removed 7 bases from V and 9 bases from J, with 16 bases in between. Germline CDR1 GTSNPN, CDR2 SVGIG (reference sequence). The CDR3 runs to 11 residues. CDR3 bases: TGTGCCTCCAGGAGGGTAAGGGGGCAGTACTTC. The encoded protein is CASRRVRGQYF.

V gene TRBV29-1 combines with J gene TRBJ2-5; no firm D call. The CDR3 spans 11 residues. The germline gives CDR1 SQVTM, CDR2 ANQGSEA. The V gene lost 4 bases and the J gene lost 8 bases, with 11 bases spanning the gap. As DNA, the CDR3 is TGCAGCGTTGCCTCTCGAGATACCCAGTACTTC. Amino acids: CSVASRDTQYF.

This clone appeared once. This chain connects TRBV5-1 to TRBJ2-2; the D gene is possibly TRBD2 (6 bases). Germline V gene data show CDR1 as SGHRS and CDR2 as YFSETQ. Trimming removed 3 bases from V and 4 bases from J, with 22 bases in between. The CDR3 is made up of 18 amino acids. CDR3 residues: CASSSTELGSRVTGELFF. In DNA, the CDR3 is TGCGCCAGCAGCTCGACCGAACTCGGGAGTCGCGTCACCGGGGAGCTGTTTTTT.

This clone was seen only a few times. The V and J genes are TRBV7-2 and TRBJ2-7; TRBD2 might be the D (7 bases). The CDR3 spans 16 residues. Germline CDR1 is SGHTA and CDR2 is FQGNSA. The germline V and J ends were trimmed by 4 bases and 0 bases, with 16 bases remaining between them. CDR3 loop: CASSSLRGPYSYEQYF. In nucleotides, the CDR3 is TGTGCCAGCAGCTCTTTGCGGGGGCCTTACTCCTACGAGCAGTACTTC. Using reference TRBV7-2 and TRBJ2-7 for the parts outside the CDR3, the full variable domain is GAGVSQSPSNKVTEKGKDVELRCDPISGHTALYWYRQSLGQGLEFLIYFQGNSAPDKSGLPSDRFSAERTGGSVSTLTIQRTQQEDSAVYLCASSSLRGPYSYEQYFGPGTRLTVT.

The chain is built from TRBV4-3 and TRBJ2-2; D not resolved. The CDR3 has 15 residues. Germline CDR1 is LGHNA and CDR2 is YSLEER. Trimming stripped 0 bases from V and 2 bases from J, with 7 bases between. This chain's CDR3 is CASSQDPSNTGELFF. Here the CDR3 DNA reads TGCGCCAGCAGCCAAGATCCCAGTAACACCGGGGAGCTGTTTTTT.

The genes are TRBV9 and TRBJ1-1, with unresolved D. CDR1 is SGDLS and CDR2 is YYNGEE in the germline V gene. This CDR3 is 13 amino acids long. Trimming removed 0 bases at V and 3 bases at J, with 6 bases between. The CDR3: CASSVGQDTEAFF. CDR3 nucleotide sequence: TGTGCCAGCAGCGTAGGCCAGGACACTGAAGCTTTCTTT.

Written as DNA, the CDR3 is TGTGCCAGCAGCCCCCCGGGAGGGGCAGGCTCTGGGGCCAACGTCCTGACTTTC. Its translation: CASSPPGGAGSGANVLTF. This rearrangement joins TRBV7-3 to TRBJ2-6; 8 bases agree with TRBD2. J was trimmed by 0 bases and V by 5 bases; bases with no gene match: 9. The CDR3 covers 18 residues. In germline, CDR1 is SGHTA, CDR2 FQGTGA.

The gene calls are TRBV5-8 and TRBJ2-1; TRBD1 agrees at 9 bases. Germline V gene sequence: CDR1 SGHTS, CDR2 YDEGEE. This CDR3 is built from 14 residues. J gave up 7 bases and V 2 bases, and 4 bases lay outside the gene matches. The CDR3 region is CASSLRDRVNEQFF. The CDR3 nucleotides read TGTGCCAGCAGCTTACGGGACAGGGTGAATGAGCAGTTCTTC.

This clone was observed a single time. The rearrangement uses TRBV6-1 and TRBJ2-2; D is uncertain. The V end was cut by 0 bases, the J end by 6 bases, with 8 bases between. Germline CDR1 is MNHNS and CDR2 is SASEGT. The CDR3 totals 14 residues. CDR3 loop: CASSEALSPGELFF. The CDR3 DNA reads as TGTGCCAGCAGTGAAGCGCTTAGCCCCGGGGAGCTGTTTTTT.

The chain is built from TRBV27 and TRBJ2-2; 9 bases line up with TRBD1. Germline V gene data show CDR1 as MNHEY and CDR2 as SMNVEV (reference sequence). The CDR3 runs to 17 residues. V lost 5 bases, J lost 4 bases, and 11 bases stayed unmatched. The CDR3 here is CASSQPSGQGITGELFF. The DNA of the CDR3 is TGTGCCAGCAGTCAGCCCTCGGGACAGGGTATCACCGGGGAGCTGTTTTTT.

The CDR3 is CASSPPLAGGRSYGYTF. The CDR3, as DNA: TGTGCCAGCTCACCACCATTGGCAGGGGGCAGGTCCTATGGCTACACCTTC. The chain is built from TRBV18 and TRBJ1-2; TRBD1 matches 8 bases. The junction had 10 bases not matched to a gene; V was cut back by 0 bases and J by 4 bases. CDR1 KGHSH and CDR2 LQKENI come from the germline V gene. The CDR3 loop spans 17 amino acids.

The chain has TRBV5-6 and TRBJ2-7, with D tentatively TRBD1 (5 bases). This CDR3 has 15 residues. The germline gives CDR1 SGHDT, CDR2 YYEEEE. V lost 3 bases, J lost 2 bases, and 15 bases lay in between. As DNA, the CDR3 is TGTGCCAGCAGCTCCCCTGGCCCAGGGACCTACGAGCAGTACTTC. Translating it yields CASSSPGPGTYEQYF.